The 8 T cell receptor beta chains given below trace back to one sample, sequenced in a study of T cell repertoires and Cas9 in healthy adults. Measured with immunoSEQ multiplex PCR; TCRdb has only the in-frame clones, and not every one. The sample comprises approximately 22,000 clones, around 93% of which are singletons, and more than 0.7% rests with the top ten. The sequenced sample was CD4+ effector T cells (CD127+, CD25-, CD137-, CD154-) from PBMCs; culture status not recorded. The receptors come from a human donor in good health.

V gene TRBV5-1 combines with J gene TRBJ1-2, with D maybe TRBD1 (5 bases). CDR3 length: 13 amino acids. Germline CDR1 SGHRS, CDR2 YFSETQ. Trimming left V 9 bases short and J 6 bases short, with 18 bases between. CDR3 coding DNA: TGCGCCACCCGGAGAGGGGAAAGGGATGGCTACACCTTC. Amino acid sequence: CATRRGERDGYTF.

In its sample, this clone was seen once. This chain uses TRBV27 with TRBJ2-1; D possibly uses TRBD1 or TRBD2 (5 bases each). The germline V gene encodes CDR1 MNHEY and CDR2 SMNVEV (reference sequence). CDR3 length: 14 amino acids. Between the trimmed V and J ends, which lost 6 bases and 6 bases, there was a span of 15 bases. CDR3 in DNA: TGTGCCAGCAGGACCGGGACGGTCTCCAATGAGCAGTTCTTC. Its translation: CASRTGTVSNEQFF.

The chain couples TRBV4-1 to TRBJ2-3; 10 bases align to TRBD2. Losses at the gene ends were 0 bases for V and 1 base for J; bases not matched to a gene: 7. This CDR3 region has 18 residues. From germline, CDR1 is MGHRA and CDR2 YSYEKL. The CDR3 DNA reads TGCGCCAGCAGCCAAGATCCGACTAGCGGGCTCCGCACAGATACGCAGTATTTT. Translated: CASSQDPTSGLRTDTQYF.

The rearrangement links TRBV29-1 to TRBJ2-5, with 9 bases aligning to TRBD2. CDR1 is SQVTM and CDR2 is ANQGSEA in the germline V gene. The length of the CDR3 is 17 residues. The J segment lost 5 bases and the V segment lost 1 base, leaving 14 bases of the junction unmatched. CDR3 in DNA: TGCAGCGTTGAAGCCTTTTGGGCGGGAGGGTTGAGGGAGACCCAGTACTTC. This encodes CSVEAFWAGGLRETQYF.

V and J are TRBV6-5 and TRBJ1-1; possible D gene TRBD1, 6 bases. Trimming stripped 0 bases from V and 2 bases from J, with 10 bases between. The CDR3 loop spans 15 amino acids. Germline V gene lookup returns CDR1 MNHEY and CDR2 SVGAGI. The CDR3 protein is CASSYSGTLNTEAFF. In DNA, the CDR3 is TGTGCCAGCAGTTACTCAGGGACACTCAACACTGAAGCTTTCTTT.

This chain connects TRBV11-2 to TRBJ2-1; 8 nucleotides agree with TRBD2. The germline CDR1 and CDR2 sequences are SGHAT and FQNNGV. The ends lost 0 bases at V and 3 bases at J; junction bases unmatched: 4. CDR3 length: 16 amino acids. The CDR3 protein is CASSLEPAGVYNEQFF. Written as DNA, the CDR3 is TGTGCCAGCAGCTTAGAGCCAGCGGGGGTCTACAATGAGCAGTTCTTC.

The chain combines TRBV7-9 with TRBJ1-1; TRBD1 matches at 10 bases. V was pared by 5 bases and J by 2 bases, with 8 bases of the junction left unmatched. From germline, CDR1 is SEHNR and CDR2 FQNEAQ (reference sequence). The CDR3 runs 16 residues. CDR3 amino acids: CASSQGDRGRNTEAFF. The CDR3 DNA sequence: TGTGCCAGCAGCCAAGGAGACAGGGGGCGCAACACTGAAGCTTTCTTT.

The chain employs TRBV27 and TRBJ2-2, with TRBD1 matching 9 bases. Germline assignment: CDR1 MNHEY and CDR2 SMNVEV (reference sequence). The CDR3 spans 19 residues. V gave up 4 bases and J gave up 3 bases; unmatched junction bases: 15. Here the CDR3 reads CASSYANSGTGYDTGELFF. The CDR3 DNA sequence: TGTGCCAGCAGTTATGCCAATTCCGGGACAGGGTATGACACCGGGGAGCTGTTTTTT.